The clone carrying this T cell receptor (beta chain) was observed a few times. These data originate in a study of naive and memory T cell subsets. The CDR3 is 13 residues long. Germline loops: CDR1 SGDLS, CDR2 YYNGEE. The V and J ends lost 0 bases and 2 bases respectively, with 5 bases between them. An equimolar mix of two oligonucleotides served as the beta constant-region primer for TRBC1 and TRBC2. TCRdb ran MiXCR on the UMI-ligation and nested PCR reads and lists one entry per CDR3 protein. The sample includes roughly 140,000 distinct CDR3 sequences, over 15% of them seen just once. The V and J genes are TRBV9 and TRBJ1-1; D ambiguous. The specimen sequenced was naive CD4+ T cells from blood. The sequence derives from a human donor in good health. The CDR3 here is CASSVESNTEAFF. The CDR3 DNA is TGTGCCAGCAGCGTAGAAAGTAACACTGAAGCTTTCTTT.